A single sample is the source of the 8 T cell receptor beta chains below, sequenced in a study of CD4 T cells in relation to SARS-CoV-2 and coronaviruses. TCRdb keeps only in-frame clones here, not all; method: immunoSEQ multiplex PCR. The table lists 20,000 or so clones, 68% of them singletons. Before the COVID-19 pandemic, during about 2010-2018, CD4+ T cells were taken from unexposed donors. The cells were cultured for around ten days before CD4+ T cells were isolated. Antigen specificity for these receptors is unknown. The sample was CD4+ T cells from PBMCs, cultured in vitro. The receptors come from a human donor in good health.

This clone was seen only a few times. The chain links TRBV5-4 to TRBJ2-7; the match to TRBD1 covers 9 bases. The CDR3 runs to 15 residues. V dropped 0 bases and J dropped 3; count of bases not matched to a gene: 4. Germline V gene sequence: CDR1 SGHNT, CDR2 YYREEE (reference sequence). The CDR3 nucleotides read TGTGCCAGCAGCTTGGTGTGGGGACAGGGCTACGAGCAGTACTTC. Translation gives CASSLVWGQGYEQYF.

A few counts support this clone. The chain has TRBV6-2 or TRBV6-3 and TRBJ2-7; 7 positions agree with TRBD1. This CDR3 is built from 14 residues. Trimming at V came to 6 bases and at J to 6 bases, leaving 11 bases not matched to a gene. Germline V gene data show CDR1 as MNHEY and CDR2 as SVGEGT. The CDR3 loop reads CASSLTTGIGEQYF. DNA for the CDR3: TGTGCCAGCAGCCTTACGACAGGGATCGGCGAGCAGTACTTC.

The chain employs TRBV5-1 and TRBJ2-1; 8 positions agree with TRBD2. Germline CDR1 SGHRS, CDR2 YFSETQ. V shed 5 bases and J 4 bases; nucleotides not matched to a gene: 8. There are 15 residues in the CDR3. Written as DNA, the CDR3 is TGCGCCAGCAGACAAAGCGGGAGTTTTTACAATGAGCAGTTCTTC. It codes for CASRQSGSFYNEQFF. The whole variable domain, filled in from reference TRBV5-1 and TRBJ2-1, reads KAGVTQTPRYLIKTRGQQVTLSCSPISGHRSVSWYQQTPGQGLQFLFEYFSETQRNKGNFPGRFSGRQFSNSRSEMNVSTLELGDSALYLCASRQSGSFYNEQFFGPGTRLTVL.

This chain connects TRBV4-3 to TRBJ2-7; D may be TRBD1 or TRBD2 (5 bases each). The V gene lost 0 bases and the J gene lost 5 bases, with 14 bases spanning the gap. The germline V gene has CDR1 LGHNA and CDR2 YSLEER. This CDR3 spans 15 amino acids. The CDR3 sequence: CASSQDHWDVHEQYF. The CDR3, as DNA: TGCGCCAGCAGCCAAGATCATTGGGACGTGCACGAGCAGTACTTC.

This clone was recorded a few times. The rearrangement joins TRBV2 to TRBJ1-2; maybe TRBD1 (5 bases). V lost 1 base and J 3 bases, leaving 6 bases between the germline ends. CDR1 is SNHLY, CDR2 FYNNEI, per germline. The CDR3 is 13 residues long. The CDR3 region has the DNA TGTGCCAGCAGTGAAGGGGGGGACTATGGCTACACCTTC. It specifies CASSEGGDYGYTF.

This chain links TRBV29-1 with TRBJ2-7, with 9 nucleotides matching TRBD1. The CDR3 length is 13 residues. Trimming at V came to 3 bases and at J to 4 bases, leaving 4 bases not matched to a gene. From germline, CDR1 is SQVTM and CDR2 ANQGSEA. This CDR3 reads CSVEGTGLYEQYF. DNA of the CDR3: TGCAGCGTTGAGGGGACAGGGCTATACGAGCAGTACTTC.

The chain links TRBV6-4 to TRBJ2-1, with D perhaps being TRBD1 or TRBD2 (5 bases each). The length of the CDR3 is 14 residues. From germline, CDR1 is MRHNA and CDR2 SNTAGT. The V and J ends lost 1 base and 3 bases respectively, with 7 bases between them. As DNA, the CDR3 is TGTGCCAGCAGTGACTATGGGGGCTACAATGAGCAGTTCTTC. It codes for CASSDYGGYNEQFF.

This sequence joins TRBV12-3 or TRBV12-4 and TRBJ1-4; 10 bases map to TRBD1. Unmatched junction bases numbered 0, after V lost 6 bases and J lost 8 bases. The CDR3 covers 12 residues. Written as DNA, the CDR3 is TGTGCCAGCAGGGACAGGGGGGAAAAACTGTTTTTT. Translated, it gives CASRDRGEKLFF.